This record concerns one T cell receptor (beta chain) sequence. The antigen remains unidentified. The data are from a study of T-cell reconstitution after alpha-beta-depleted transplantation in children. Study results and limitations: Reported findings indicate that, about two months after transplant, alpha-beta T cells came from several hundred expanded clones, which were derived from non-depleted graft cells. Once a year had passed after transplant, T-cell counts and diversity came mostly from newly produced T cells. In some patients, recipient T cells and intrathymic progenitors surviving conditioning explained high day-60 diversity.

The germline V gene encodes CDR1 SGHTA and CDR2 FQGTGA. The CDR3 totals 13 residues. Trimming stripped 0 bases from V and 2 bases from J, with 3 bases between. Library preparation (for TCRbeta) was performed with unique molecular identifiers. A single record per CDR3 protein comes from TCRdb applying MiXCR to the PCR reads. The sample consists of fewer than 250,000 distinct CDR3 sequences, approximately 19% of them appearing once. This clonotype was sampled from a male patient aged 2-15 years who had a stem cell transplant for acute lymphoblastic leukemia, so the T cells may come from the graft donor. The material sequenced was PBMCs, mostly from graft donor cells, taken 360 days after TCRalphabeta/CD19-depleted stem cell transplant. V and J are TRBV7-3 and TRBJ2-3; the D is unclear. The CDR3 DNA sequence: TGTGCCAGCAGCTTAACAGCCACAGATACGCAGTATTTT. It specifies CASSLTATDTQYF.